Reported below is one T cell receptor beta chain. What it recognizes is unknown. This CDR3 comprises 14 residues. The V gene lost 6 bases and the J gene lost 1 base, with 13 bases spanning the gap. Germline values: CDR1 LGHNA, CDR2 YSLEER. This sample stems from a study of T cells after yellow fever vaccination. Overall study: Preparation of fractions with low cell numbers was performed using SMART-Seq v4 Ultra Low Input.

TCR cDNA was made by 5'RACE template switching, adding a universal primer site and UMIs. TCRdb re-derived calls from the 5' RACE reads in MiXCR, one entry per CDR3 protein. The sample lists under 700,000 distinct CDR3 sequences; about a sixth were seen once. Study conclusions and caveats: Boosting was followed by the reappearance of most primary-vaccination clones (around 95% CD4, 85% to 90% CD8). Among all clonotypes, a small share was observed in both CD4 and CD8 compartments.

The receptor was derived from a man aged 18-30 years who received the YFV17D yellow fever vaccine. The V and J genes are TRBV4-3 and TRBJ2-7; D may match TRBD1 or TRBD2 (5 bases each). The sequences come from PBMCs, collected more than 4 days after the first yellow fever vaccination. CDR3 sequence: CASSQNWGSYEQYF. CDR3 in DNA: TGCGCCAGCAGTCAAAACTGGGGGTCCTACGAGCAGTACTTC.